This T cell receptor beta chain was sequenced in a study of cytomegalovirus exposure and HLA in healthy donors. Study-level findings and limits: Association of a missense DCLRE1C variant with TCR beta V- and J-gene trimming was reported in a later analysis.

PCR primers comprised 60 Vbeta and 13 Jbeta primers. Some clones are missing from TCRdb's copy, which holds only in-frame ones; the method was immunoSEQ multiplex PCR. The data show under 110,000 clones, over 70% seen once. In regard to this clone: What it recognizes is unknown.

The source material was PBMCs. The sequence came from a boy younger than 18 in good health and CMV-seronegative.

The CDR3 coding sequence is TGTGCCAGCAAGACGACGGATAGCTCCTACGAGCAGTACTTC. This encodes CASKTTDSSYEQYF. The chain employs TRBV6-1 and TRBJ2-5; D gene unclear. The J call could be wrong; TRBJ2-7 is a better fit for the DNA end. Germline-derived CDR1 and CDR2 are MNHNS and SASEGT. The CDR3 covers 14 residues.